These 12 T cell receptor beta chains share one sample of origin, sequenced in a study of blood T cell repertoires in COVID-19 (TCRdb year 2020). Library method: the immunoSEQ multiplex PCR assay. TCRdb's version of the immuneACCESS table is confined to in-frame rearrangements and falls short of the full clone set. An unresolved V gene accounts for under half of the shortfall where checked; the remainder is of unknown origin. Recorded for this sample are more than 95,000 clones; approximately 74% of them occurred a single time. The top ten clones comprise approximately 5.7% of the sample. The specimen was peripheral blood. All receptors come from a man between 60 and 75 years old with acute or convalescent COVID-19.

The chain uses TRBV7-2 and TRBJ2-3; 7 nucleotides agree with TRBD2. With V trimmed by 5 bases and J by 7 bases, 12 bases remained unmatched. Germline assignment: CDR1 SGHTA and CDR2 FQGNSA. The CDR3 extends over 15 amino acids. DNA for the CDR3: TGTGCCAGCAGCGAACCGGGACTACAAGCGAATACGCAGTATTTT. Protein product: CASSEPGLQANTQYF.

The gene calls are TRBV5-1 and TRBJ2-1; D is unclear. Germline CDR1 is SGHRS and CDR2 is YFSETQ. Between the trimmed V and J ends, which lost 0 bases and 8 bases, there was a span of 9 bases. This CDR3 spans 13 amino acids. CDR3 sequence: CASSLALRDEQFF. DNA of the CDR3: TGCGCCAGCAGCTTGGCACTCCGCGATGAGCAGTTCTTC.

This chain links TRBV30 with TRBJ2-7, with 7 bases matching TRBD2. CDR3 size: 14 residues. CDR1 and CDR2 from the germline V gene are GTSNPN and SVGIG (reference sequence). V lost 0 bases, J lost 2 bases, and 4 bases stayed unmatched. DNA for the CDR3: TGTGCCTGGAGTGTCGGACTAGATACCTACGAGCAGTACTTC. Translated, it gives CAWSVGLDTYEQYF.

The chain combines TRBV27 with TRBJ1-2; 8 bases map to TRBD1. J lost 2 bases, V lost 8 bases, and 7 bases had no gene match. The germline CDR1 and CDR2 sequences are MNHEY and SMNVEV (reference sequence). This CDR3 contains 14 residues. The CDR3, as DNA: TGTGCCAGCGCTAGGACAGGGACAAACTATGGCTACACCTTC. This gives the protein CASARTGTNYGYTF.

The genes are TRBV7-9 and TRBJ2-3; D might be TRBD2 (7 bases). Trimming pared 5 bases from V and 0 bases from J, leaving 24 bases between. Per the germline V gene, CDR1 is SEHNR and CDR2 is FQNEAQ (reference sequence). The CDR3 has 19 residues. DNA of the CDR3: TGTGCCAGCAGCCAAGGTCGGGGGGCGCAGGGGCCTAGCACAGATACGCAGTATTTT. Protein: CASSQGRGAQGPSTDTQYF.

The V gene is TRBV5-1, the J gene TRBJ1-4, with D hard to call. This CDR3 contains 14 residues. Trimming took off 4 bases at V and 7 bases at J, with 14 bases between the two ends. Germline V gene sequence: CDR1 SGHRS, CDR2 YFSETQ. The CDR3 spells CASSPSFGGEKLFF. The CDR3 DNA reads TGCGCCAGCAGCCCCAGCTTCGGCGGTGAAAAACTGTTTTTT.

The CDR3 is CASGLVHPGSLSYNSPLHF. The CDR3 DNA reads as TGTGCTAGTGGTTTGGTCCATCCAGGGTCCCTGTCCTATAATTCACCCCTCCACTTT. The chain joins TRBV12-5 to TRBJ1-6; perhaps TRBD1 as D (5 bases). Germline V gives CDR1 LGHNT, CDR2 FRNRAP. The V and J ends lost 0 bases and 1 base respectively, with 16 bases between them. The length of the CDR3 is 19 residues.

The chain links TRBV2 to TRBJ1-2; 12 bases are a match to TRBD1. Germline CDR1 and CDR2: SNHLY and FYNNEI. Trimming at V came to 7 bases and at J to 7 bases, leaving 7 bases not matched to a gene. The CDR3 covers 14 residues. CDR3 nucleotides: TGTGCCAGCAACCGGGACAGGGGGCGGGGTGGCTACACCTTC. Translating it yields CASNRDRGRGGYTF. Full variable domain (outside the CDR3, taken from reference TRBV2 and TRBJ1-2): EPEVTQTPSHQVTQMGQEVILRCVPISNHLYFYWYRQILGQKVEFLVSFYNNEISEKSEIFDDQFSVERPDGSNFTLKIRSTKLEDSAMYFCASNRDRGRGGYTFGSGTRLTVV.

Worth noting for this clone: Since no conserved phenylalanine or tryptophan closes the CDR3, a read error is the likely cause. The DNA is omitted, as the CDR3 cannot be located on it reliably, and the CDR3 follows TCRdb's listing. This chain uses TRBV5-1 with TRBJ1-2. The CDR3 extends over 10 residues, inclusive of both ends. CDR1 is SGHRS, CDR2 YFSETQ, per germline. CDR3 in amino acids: CASIRYGDSL.

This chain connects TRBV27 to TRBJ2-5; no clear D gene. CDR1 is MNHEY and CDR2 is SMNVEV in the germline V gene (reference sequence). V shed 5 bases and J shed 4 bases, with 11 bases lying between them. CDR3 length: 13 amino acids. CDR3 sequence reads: CASSPSVPETQYF. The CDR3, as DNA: TGTGCCAGCAGTCCCTCAGTTCCAGAGACCCAGTACTTC.

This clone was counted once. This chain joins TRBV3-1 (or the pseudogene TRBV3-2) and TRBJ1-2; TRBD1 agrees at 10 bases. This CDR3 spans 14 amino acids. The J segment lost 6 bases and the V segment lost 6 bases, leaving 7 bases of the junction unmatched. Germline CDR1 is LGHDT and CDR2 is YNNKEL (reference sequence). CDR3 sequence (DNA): TGTGCCAGCAGGTATACCGGGACAGGGGATGGCTACACCTTC. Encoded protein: CASRYTGTGDGYTF.

CDR3 region: CASSQDRFNEQFF. DNA for the CDR3: TGCGCCAGCAGCCAGGACAGGTTCAATGAGCAGTTCTTC. This chain links TRBV5-1 with TRBJ2-1; TRBD1 matches 7 bases. With 4 bases clipped from V and 6 bases from J, the junction kept 4 bases outside the gene matches. In germline, CDR1 is SGHRS, CDR2 YFSETQ. The CDR3 length is 13 residues.